This T cell receptor (beta chain) was recorded in a study of CD8 T cells in Susac syndrome. This CDR3 is 14 amino acids long. When the RNA was reverse transcribed, random hexamers were used with an input of roughly 0.5 to 1 ug. TCRdb processed the immunoSEQ multiplex PCR reads anew with MiXCR; each CDR3 protein has one entry. The table has roughly 200,000 distinct CDR3 sequences, roughly 94% seen once. The chain carries TRBV21-1 and TRBJ2-7; TRBD1, the table's D call, lacks a check against the DNA. TRBV21-1 is a pseudogene locus. This clonotype originated in a human donor in good health. The sample taken for sequencing was CD4+ T cells from PBMCs. This CDR3 reads CASSKRTGPGEQYV. The CDR3 DNA follows: TGTGCCAGCAGCAAACGGACAGGGCCGGGCGAGCAGTACGTC.